The source of this TCR beta chain is a study of blood T cell repertoires in COVID-19. Only in-frame clones appear in the TCRdb table, and some are missing; sequencing was by immunoSEQ multiplex PCR. The sample lists about 250,000 clones, roughly 85% occurring once. This clone was picked up one time. The specimen was peripheral blood. The receptor comes from a man younger than 30 with active or convalescent COVID-19.

The CDR3 DNA reads TGTGCCAGCAGCTTAGAATACAGCCAAGAGACCCAGTACTTC. This sequence encodes CASSLEYSQETQYF. This sequence joins TRBV11-2 and TRBJ2-5; D uncertain. The CDR3 runs 14 residues. The V end lost 0 bases, the J end lost 1 base, and 6 bases lay between the germline ends. The germline gives CDR1 SGHAT, CDR2 FQNNGV.